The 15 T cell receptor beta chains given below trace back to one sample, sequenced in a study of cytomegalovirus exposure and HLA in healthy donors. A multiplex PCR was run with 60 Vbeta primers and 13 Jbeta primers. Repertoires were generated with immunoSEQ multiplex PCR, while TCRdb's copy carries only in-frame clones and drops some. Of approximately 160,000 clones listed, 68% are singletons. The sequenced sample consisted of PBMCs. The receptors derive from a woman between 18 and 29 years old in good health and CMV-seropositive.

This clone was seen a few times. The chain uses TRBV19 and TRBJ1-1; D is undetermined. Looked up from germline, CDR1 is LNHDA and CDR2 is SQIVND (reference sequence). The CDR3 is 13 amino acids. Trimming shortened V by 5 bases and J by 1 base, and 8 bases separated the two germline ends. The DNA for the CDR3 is TGTGCCAGTAGTGTACAGAGGAACACTGAAGCTTTCTTT. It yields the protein CASSVQRNTEAFF.

DNA for the CDR3: TGTGCCAGCAGTTACCGGGTTACAGGGGGAGGACAGTATTTT. It translates to CASSYRVTGGGQYF. This rearrangement joins TRBV6-5 to TRBJ2-3, with 8 bases identical to TRBD1. Losses at the gene ends were 2 bases for V and 12 bases for J; bases not matched to a gene: 10. Germline CDR1 and CDR2: MNHEY and SVGAGI. This CDR3 comprises 14 residues.

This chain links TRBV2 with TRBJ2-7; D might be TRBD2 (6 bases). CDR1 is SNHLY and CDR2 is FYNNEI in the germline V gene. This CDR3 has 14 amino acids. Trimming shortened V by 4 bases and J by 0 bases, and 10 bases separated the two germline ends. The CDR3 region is CASSGEDHSYEQYF. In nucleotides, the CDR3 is TGTGCCAGCAGTGGGGAGGACCACTCCTACGAGCAGTACTTC. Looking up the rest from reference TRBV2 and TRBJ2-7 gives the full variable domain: EPEVTQTPSHQVTQMGQEVILRCVPISNHLYFYWYRQILGQKVEFLVSFYNNEISEKSEIFDDQFSVERPDGSNFTLKIRSTKLEDSAMYFCASSGEDHSYEQYFGPGTRLTVT.

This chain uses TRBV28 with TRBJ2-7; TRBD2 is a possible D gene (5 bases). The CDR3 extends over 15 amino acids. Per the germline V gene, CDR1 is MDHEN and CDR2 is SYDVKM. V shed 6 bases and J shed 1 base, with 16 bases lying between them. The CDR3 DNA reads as TGTGCCAGCAGCGAGGGCGGGCCTAATTCCTACGAGCAGTACTTC. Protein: CASSEGGPNSYEQYF.

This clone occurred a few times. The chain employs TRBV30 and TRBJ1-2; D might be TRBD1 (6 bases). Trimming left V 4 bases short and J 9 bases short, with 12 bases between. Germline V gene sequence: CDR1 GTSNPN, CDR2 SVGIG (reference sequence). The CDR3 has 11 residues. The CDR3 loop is CAWTPGGRYTF. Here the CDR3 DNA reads TGTGCCTGGACCCCCGGGGGGCGCTACACCTTC.

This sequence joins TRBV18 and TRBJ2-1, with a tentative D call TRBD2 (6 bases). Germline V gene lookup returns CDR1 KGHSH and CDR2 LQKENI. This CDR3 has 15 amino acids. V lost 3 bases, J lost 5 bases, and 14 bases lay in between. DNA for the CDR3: TGTGCCAGCTCACCCAACCTAGCGACTAACAATGAGCAGTTCTTC. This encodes CASSPNLATNNEQFF.

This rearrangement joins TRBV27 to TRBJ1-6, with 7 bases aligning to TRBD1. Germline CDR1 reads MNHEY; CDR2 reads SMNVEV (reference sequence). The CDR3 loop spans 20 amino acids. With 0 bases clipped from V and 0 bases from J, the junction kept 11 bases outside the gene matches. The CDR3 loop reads CASSLSGPGQSSSYNSPLHF. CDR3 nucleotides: TGTGCCAGCAGTTTATCCGGACCGGGACAGTCTAGCTCCTATAATTCACCCCTCCACTTT.

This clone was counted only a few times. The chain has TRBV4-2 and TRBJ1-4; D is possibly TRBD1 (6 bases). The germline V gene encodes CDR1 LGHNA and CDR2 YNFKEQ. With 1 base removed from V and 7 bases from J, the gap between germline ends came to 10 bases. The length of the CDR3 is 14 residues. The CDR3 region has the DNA TGTGCCAGCAGCCAAGTGGCAGGGGCTGAAAAACTGTTTTTT. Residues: CASSQVAGAEKLFF.

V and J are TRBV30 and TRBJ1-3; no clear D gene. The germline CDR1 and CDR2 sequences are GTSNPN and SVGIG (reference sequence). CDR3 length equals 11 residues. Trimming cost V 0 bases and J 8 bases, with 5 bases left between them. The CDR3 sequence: CAWSVSHTIYF. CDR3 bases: TGTGCCTGGAGTGTGTCTCACACCATATATTTT.

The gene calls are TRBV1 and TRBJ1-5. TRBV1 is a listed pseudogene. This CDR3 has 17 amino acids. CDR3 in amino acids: CTSSQEGELSSNQPQHF. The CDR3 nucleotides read TGCACCAGCAGCCAAGAAGGAGAACTTTCTAGCAATCAGCCCCAGCATTTT.

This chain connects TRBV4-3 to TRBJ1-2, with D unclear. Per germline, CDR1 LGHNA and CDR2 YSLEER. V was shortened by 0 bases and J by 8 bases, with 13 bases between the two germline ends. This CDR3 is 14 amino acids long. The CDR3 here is CASSQDKRVSGYTF. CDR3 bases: TGCGCCAGCAGCCAAGATAAACGGGTTAGCGGCTACACCTTC.

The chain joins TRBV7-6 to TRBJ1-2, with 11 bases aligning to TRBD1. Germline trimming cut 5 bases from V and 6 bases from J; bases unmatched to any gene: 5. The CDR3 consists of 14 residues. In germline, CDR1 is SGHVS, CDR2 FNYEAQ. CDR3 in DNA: TGTGCCAGCAGCCTGCGGACAGGGGGCAATGGCTACACCTTC. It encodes CASSLRTGGNGYTF.

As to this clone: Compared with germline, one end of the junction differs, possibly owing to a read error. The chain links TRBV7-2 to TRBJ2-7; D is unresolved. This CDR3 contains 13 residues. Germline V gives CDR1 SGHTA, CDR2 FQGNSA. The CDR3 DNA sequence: TGTGCCAGCAGCGCCAGAGGCTCCGACGAGCAGTACTTC. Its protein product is CASSARGSDEQYF.

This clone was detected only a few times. CDR3 loop: CASSQTGWRITEAFF. The CDR3 DNA reads TGTGCCAGCAGCCAGACAGGGTGGCGGATCACTGAAGCTTTCTTT. The chain carries TRBV4-2 and TRBJ1-1; 7 bases match TRBD1. Unmatched junction bases numbered 8, after V lost 3 bases and J lost 4 bases. CDR1 LGHNA and CDR2 YNFKEQ come from the germline V gene. The CDR3 has 15 residues.

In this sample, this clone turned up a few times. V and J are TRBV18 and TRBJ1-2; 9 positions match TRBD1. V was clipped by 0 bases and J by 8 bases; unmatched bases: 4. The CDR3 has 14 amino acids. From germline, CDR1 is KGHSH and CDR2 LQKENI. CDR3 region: CASSPPTGGTGYTF. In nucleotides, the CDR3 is TGTGCCAGCTCACCACCAACAGGGGGCACGGGCTACACCTTC.